This entry lists 10 T cell receptor beta chains sequenced from one sample in a study of blood T cell repertoires in COVID-19. Sequenced by immunoSEQ multiplex PCR; TCRdb stores in-frame clones only, minus some. This sample yields about 490,000 clones, of which approximately 85% are seen a single time; roughly 3.2% belongs to the top ten. The source material was peripheral blood. These receptors all come from a human donor in a cohort sampled during active COVID-19.

The J gene is TRBJ1-1, the V gene TRBV19, with TRBD1 matching over 8 bases. This CDR3 region has 15 residues. Germline V gene lookup returns CDR1 LNHDA and CDR2 SQIVND (reference sequence). The J segment lost 5 bases and the V segment lost 2 bases, leaving 7 bases of the junction unmatched. The CDR3 DNA reads TGTGCCAGTAGTATACCAGGACAGGGTTGGACTGAAGCTTTCTTT. It is translated as CASSIPGQGWTEAFF.

The J gene is TRBJ2-7, the V gene TRBV2; D is perhaps TRBD1 (5 bases). V gave up 8 bases and J gave up 4 bases, with 12 bases separating them. Germline loops: CDR1 SNHLY, CDR2 FYNNEI. CDR3 length: 12 residues. This CDR3 is CASGPGLYEQYF. DNA of the CDR3: TGTGCCAGCGGACCAGGGTTGTACGAGCAGTACTTC.

V and J are TRBV19 and TRBJ1-5, with 9 bases fitting TRBD1. Looked up from germline, CDR1 is LNHDA and CDR2 is SQIVND (reference sequence). The V gene end was trimmed by 4 bases and the J gene end by 7 bases; junction bases not matched to a gene: 17. This CDR3 region has 18 residues. Here the CDR3 reads CASSKRGTGSLPRQPQHF. CDR3 sequence (DNA): TGTGCCAGTAGTAAAAGGGGGACAGGGTCTCTTCCGAGGCAGCCCCAGCATTTT.

V and J are TRBV4-3 and TRBJ1-2; possibly TRBD1 for D (5 bases). Germline values: CDR1 LGHNA, CDR2 YSLEER. V dropped 0 bases and J dropped 6 bases, with 8 bases sitting between them. CDR3 length: 13 amino acids. The CDR3 nucleotides read TGCGCCAGCAGCCAAGATGTAGGGGATGGCTACACCTTC. This gives the protein CASSQDVGDGYTF.

J is TRBJ2-3 and V is TRBV19; no definite D call. Trimming left V 1 base short and J 4 bases short, with 12 bases between. The CDR3 extends over 15 amino acids. Germline-derived CDR1 and CDR2 are LNHDA and SQIVND (reference sequence). CDR3 sequence reads: CASSIGASPADTQYF. DNA of the CDR3: TGTGCCAGTAGTATAGGGGCAAGCCCGGCAGATACGCAGTATTTT.

This clone came up many times. The V gene is TRBV19, the J gene TRBJ2-2; 8 bases are shared with TRBD1. Germline CDR1 is LNHDA and CDR2 is SQIVND (reference sequence). V dropped 6 bases and J dropped 0; count of bases not matched to a gene: 21. This CDR3 comprises 21 residues. CDR3 nucleotide sequence: TGTGCCAGTAGCCGTAGCACCCCAGGGGGCGCCGCTAGCTCGAACACCGGGGAGCTGTTTTTT. It specifies CASSRSTPGGAASSNTGELFF.

This chain uses TRBV7-9 with TRBJ2-2; 7 nucleotides agree with TRBD2. The junction had 5 bases not matched to a gene; V was cut back by 2 bases and J by 5 bases. Per germline, CDR1 SEHNR and CDR2 FQNEAQ (reference sequence). The length of the CDR3 is 15 residues. The CDR3 bases are TGTGCCAGCAGCTTACGGAGGGAGGGAACCGGGGAGCTGTTTTTT. This gives the protein CASSLRREGTGELFF.

The chain employs TRBV10-3 and TRBJ1-5; D might be TRBD1 (5 bases). Germline V CDR1 and CDR2: ENHRY, SYGVKD. V lost 6 bases, J lost 3 bases, and 9 bases lay in between. The CDR3 has 13 residues. CDR3 protein: CAISDRINQPQHF. The DNA of the CDR3 is TGTGCCATCAGCGACAGAATCAATCAGCCCCAGCATTTT.

The chain links TRBV7-2 to TRBJ1-4, with 7 positions matching TRBD1. CDR3 length: 15 amino acids. Germline CDR1 SGHTA, CDR2 FQGNSA. Losses at the gene ends were 5 bases for V and 4 bases for J; bases not matched to a gene: 7. The CDR3: CASSPTGAINEKLFF. The CDR3, as DNA: TGTGCCAGCAGCCCTACAGGGGCGATTAATGAAAAACTGTTTTTT.

This sequence joins TRBV5-1 and TRBJ2-5; D not certain. The CDR3 spans 14 residues. V was trimmed by 1 base and J by 2 bases, leaving 9 bases between them. Germline CDR1 is SGHRS and CDR2 is YFSETQ. The CDR3 region is CASSLRVIQETQYF. CDR3 DNA: TGCGCCAGCAGCTTGCGGGTGATTCAAGAGACCCAGTACTTC.